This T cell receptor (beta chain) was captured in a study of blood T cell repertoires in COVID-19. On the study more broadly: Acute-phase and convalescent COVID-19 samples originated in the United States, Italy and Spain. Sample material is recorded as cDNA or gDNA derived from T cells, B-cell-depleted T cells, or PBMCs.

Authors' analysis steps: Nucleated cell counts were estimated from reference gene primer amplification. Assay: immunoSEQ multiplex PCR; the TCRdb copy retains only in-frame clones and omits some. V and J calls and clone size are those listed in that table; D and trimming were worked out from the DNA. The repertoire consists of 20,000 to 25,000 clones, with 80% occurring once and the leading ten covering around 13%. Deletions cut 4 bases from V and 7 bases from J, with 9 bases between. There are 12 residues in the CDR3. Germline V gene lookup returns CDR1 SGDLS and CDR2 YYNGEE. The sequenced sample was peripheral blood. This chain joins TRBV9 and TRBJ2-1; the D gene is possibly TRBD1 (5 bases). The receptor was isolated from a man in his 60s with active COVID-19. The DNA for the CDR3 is TGTGCCAGCAGCTATACAGGAAATGAGCAGTTCTTC. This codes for CASSYTGNEQFF.